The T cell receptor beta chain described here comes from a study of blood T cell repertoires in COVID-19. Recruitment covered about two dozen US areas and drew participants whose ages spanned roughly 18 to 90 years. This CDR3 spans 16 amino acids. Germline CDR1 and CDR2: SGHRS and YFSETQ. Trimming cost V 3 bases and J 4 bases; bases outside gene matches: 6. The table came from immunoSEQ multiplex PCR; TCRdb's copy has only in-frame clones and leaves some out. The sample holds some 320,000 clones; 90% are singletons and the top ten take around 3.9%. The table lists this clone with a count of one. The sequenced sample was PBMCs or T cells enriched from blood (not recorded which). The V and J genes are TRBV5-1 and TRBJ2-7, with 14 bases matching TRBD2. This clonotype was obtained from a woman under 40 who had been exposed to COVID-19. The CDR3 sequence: CASSSRLAGGRYEQYF. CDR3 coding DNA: TGCGCCAGCAGCTCCCGACTAGCGGGGGGGCGGTACGAGCAGTACTTC.